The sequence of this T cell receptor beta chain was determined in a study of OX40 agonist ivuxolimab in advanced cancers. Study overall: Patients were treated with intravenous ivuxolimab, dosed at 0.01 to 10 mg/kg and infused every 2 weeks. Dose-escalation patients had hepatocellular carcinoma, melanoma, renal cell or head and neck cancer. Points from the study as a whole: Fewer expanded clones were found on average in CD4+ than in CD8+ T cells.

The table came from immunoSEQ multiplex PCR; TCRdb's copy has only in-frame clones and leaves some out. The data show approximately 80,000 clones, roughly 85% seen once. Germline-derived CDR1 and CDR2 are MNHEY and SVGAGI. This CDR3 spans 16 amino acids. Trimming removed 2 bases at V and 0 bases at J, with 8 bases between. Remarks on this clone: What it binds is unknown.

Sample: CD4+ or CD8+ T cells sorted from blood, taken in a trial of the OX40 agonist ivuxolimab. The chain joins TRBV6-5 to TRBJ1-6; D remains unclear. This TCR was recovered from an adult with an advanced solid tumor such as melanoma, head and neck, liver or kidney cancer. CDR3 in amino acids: CASSYNAVSYNSPLHF. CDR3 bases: TGTGCCAGCAGTTACAACGCGGTCTCCTATAATTCACCCCTCCACTTT.